These 5 T cell receptor beta chains were all obtained from the same sample, sequenced in a study of CD8 T cells in ankylosing spondylitis (dated by TCRdb to about 2017). Library preparation employed 5' RACE. The sample was run on an Illumina HiSeq 2500. In TCRdb, the public reads were trimmed at Q25 with fastp and aligned with MiXCR, with productive beta chains retained. Each entry is one CDR3 protein sequence, shown with its most common DNA and genes. The sample table holds about 450,000 distinct CDR3 sequences, of which 25% to 30% were seen once. The ten largest account for under 0.9% of the sample. Overall study outcomes, separate from this receptor: A TCR beta motif made up of under ten highly homologous amino acid variants appeared to be characteristic of blood from ankylosing spondylitis patients.

These receptors' antigens are unknown. The specimen sequenced was blood, either unsorted or a sorted T cell fraction (not recorded which). Receptors were obtained from a male donor with ankylosing spondylitis.

The V gene is TRBV5-1, the J gene TRBJ2-5; possible D gene TRBD1, 5 bases. Looked up from germline, CDR1 is SGHRS and CDR2 is YFSETQ. CDR3 length equals 13 residues. V lost 2 bases to trimming and J lost 5 bases, with 10 bases between them. For the CDR3, the DNA is TGCGCCAGCAGCTTTAGGGGTTTGGAGACCCAGTACTTC. This gives the protein CASSFRGLETQYF.

Remarks on this clonotype: With a much larger clone just one base away, this may be a read error. The J gene is TRBJ2-5, the V gene TRBV14; 9 nucleotides match TRBD2. CDR3 length: 15 amino acids. Germline CDR1 reads SGHDN; CDR2 reads FVKESK. The CDR3: CTSSQREDVMETQYF. The CDR3 nucleotides are TGTACCAGCAGCCAGCGGGAGGATGTGATGGAGACCCAGTACTTC.

In this sample, this clonotype turned up a few times. V gene TRBV6-1 combines with J gene TRBJ1-1; maybe TRBD1 (5 bases). This CDR3 spans 14 amino acids. Trimming removed 5 bases at V and 5 bases at J, with 15 bases between. CDR1 MNHNS and CDR2 SASEGT come from the germline V gene. The CDR3 nucleotides are TGTGCCAGCAGTCTGACAGAAGTAGGGACTGAAGCTTTCTTT. Translation gives CASSLTEVGTEAFF.

This clonotype occurred a few times. This rearrangement joins TRBV5-1 to TRBJ2-1; 10 bases fit TRBD2. The trim removed 2 bases at V and 3 bases at J, leaving 2 bases unmatched. Germline CDR1 and CDR2: SGHRS and YFSETQ. The CDR3 extends over 15 amino acids. CDR3 nucleotides: TGCGCCAGCAGCTTTGGGACTAGCGACTACAATGAGCAGTTCTTC. It translates to CASSFGTSDYNEQFF.

The rearrangement links TRBV2 to TRBJ1-2; D remains unclear. The CDR3 is 14 amino acids. Germline lookup yields CDR1 SNHLY and CDR2 FYNNEI. The V and J ends lost 1 base and 8 bases respectively, with 14 bases between them. The CDR3 spells CASSEGWPDGGYTF. The CDR3 DNA reads TGTGCCAGCAGTGAAGGATGGCCCGACGGGGGCTACACCTTC. The full variable domain, with the rest looked up from reference TRBV2 and TRBJ1-2, is EPEVTQTPSHQVTQMGQEVILRCVPISNHLYFYWYRQILGQKVEFLVSFYNNEISEKSEIFDDQFSVERPDGSNFTLKIRSTKLEDSAMYFCASSEGWPDGGYTFGSGTRLTVV.